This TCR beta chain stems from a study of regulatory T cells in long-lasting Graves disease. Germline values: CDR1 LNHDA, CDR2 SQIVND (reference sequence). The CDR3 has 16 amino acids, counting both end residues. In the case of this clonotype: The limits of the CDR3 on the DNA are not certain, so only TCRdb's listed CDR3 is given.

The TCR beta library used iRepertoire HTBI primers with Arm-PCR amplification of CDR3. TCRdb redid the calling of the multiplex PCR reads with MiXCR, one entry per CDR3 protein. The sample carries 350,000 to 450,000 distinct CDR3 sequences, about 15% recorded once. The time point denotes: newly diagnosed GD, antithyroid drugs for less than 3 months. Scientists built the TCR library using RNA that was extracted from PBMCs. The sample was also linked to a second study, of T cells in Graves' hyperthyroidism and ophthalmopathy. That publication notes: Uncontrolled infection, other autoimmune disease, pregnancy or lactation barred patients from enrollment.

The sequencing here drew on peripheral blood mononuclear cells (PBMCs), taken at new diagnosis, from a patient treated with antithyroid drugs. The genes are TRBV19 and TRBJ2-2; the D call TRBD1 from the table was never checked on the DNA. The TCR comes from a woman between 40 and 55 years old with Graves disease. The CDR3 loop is CASSLGTDRTPGSCFF.